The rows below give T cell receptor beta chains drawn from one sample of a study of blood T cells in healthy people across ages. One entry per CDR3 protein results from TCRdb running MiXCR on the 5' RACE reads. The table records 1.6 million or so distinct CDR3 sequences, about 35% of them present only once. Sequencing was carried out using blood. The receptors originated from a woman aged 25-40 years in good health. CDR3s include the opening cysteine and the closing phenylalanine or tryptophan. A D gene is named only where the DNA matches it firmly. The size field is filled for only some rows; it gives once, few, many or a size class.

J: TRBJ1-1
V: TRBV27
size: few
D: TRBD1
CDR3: CASSTQQGRSFF

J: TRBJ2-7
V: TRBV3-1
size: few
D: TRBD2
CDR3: CASSRELAASSYEQYF

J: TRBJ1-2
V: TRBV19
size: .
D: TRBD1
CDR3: CATYHRGQGYGYTF

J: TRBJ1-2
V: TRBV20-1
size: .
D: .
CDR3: CSANSPGGHYGYTF

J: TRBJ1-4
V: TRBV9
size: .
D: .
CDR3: CASSVGALTLNEKLFF

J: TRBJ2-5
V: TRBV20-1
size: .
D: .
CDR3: CSAPPRRRAQETQYF

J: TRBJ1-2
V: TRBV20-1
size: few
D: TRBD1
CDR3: CSAWDSNGYTF

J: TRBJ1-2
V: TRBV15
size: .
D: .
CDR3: CATSRDSSTIYGYTF

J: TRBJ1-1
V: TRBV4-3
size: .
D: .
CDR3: CASSQVIRDTEAFF

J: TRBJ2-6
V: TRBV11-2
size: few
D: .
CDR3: CASSLNRDGSGANVLTF

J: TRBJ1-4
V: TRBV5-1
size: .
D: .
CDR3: CASSLGRQVAGEKLFF

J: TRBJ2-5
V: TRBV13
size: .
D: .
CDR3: CASSSHARSQETQYF

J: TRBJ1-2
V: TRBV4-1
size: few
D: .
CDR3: CASSQAPGTSEGYGYTF

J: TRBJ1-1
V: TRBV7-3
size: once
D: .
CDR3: CASSLGSPTEAFF

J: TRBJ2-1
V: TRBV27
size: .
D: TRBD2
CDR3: CAGSLPSGSVYEQFF

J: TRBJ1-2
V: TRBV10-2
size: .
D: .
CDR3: CASSVSRSNYGYTF

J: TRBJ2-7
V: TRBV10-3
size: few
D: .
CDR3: CAISTSRGAPEQYF

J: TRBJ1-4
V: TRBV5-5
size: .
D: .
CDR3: CASSLGQGSGKLFF

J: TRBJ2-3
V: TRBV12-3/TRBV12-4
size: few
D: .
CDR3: CASSWKRADTQYF

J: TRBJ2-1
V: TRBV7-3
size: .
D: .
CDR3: CASSSSGDSYNEQFF

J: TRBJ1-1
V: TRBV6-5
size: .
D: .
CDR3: CASSYLRTTEAFF

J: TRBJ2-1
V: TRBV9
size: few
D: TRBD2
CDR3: CASSVGAGANYNEQFF

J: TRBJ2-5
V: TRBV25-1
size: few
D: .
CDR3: CASSEGQLRMGTQYF

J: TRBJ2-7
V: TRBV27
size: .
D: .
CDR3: CASSLGRENSYEQYF

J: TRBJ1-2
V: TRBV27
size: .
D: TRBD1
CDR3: CASSVTGGAGYTF

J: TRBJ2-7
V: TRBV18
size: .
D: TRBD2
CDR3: CASSPGTSGKYEQYF

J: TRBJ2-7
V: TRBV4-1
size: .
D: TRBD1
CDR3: CASSQETGFYEQYF

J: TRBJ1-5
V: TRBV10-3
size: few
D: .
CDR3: CAISEAGLTDQPQHF

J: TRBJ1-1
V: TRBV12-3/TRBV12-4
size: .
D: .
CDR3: CASSLSWEAFF

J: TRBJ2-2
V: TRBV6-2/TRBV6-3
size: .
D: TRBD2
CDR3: CASSRTSGRSTGELFF

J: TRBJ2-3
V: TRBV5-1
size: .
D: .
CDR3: CASSQVPPDTQYF

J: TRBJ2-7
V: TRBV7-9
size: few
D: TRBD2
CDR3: CASSLGTSDSEQYF

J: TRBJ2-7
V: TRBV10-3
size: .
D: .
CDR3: CAISESIGGRGSYNEQYF

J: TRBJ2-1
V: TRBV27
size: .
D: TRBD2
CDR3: CAGSLLAGGDFPSNEQFF

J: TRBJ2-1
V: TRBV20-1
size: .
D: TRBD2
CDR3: CSARGLAGGDEQFF

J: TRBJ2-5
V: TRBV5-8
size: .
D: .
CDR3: CASSLSLVKETQYF

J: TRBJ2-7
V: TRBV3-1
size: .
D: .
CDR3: CASSHGGDEQYF

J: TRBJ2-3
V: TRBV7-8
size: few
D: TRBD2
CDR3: CASSPWLAGGPSADTQYF

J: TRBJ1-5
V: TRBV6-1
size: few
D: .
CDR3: CASSNGRGSNQPQHF

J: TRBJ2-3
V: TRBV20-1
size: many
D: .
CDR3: CSASRGADPDTQYF